The clone carrying this T cell receptor beta chain was recorded many times. After template switching added a universal primer site, the resulting cDNA carried unique molecular identifiers. One entry per CDR3 protein, called by TCRdb with MiXCR from the 5' RACE reads. The data contain 450,000 or so distinct CDR3 sequences, 12% to 15% of them singletons. These data originate in a study of identical twins. The length of the CDR3 is 14 residues. Per the germline V gene, CDR1 is KGHSH and CDR2 is LQKENI. Trimming cost V 2 bases and J 0 bases, with 5 bases left between them. The sample was also reused in another study, on yellow fever vaccine responses in identical twins.

The source material was CD4+ T cells sorted from blood. This TCR derives from a woman aged 18 to 35 in good health. The chain has TRBV18 and TRBJ2-4; D is possibly TRBD1 or TRBD2 (5 bases each). CDR3 protein: CASSPGTAKNIQYF. The CDR3 nucleotides read TGTGCCAGCTCACCAGGGACAGCCAAAAACATTCAGTACTTC.